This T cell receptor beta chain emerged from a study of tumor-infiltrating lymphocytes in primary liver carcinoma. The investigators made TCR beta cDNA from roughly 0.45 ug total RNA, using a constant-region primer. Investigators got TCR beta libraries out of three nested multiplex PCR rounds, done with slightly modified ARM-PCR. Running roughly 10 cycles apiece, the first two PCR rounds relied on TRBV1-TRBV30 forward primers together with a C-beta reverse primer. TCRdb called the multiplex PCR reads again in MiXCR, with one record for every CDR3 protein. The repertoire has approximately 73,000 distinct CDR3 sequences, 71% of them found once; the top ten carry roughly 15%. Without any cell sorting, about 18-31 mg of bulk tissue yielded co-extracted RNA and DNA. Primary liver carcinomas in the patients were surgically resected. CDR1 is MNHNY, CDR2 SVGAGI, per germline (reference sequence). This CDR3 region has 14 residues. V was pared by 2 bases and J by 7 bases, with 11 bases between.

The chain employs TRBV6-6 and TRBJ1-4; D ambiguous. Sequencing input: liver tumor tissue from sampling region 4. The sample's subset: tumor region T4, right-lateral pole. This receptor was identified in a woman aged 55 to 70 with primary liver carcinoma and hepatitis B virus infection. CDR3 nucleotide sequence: TGTGCCAGCAGTTACAGACCTGCAAGTGAAAAACTGTTTTTT. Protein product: CASSYRPASEKLFF.